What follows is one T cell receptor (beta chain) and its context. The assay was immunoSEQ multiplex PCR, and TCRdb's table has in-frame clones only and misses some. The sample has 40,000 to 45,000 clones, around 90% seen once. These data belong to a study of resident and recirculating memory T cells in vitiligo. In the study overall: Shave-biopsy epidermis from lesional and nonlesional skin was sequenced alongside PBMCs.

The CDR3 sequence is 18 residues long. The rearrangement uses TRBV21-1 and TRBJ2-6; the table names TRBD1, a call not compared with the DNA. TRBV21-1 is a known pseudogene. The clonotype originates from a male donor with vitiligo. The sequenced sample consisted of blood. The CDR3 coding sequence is TGTGCCAGCACCTTTAAAGGGGCCCTAATCTCTGGGGCCAACGTCCTGACTTTC. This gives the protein CASTFKGALISGANVLTF.